The entry below describes one T cell receptor (beta chain). It lacks a known antigen. No much larger clone exists at a distance of one base, and base qualities are not known. The sample belongs to a study of technical replicates of blood from several donors (dated by TCRdb to about 2017). To prepare the library, the immunoSEQ multiplex PCR assay was applied. As stored in TCRdb, this immuneACCESS dataset retains in-frame rearrangements with V and J assigned. A fraction of the clones does not appear; measured against another copy, unresolved V genes explain less than half of the discrepancy, and the remainder lacks a known reason. A total of approximately 82,000 clones appear in this sample, approximately 94% of them only once. Roughly 0.26% of the sample is taken by the ten largest. According to the germline V gene (reference sequence), CDR1 reads LNHDA and CDR2 reads SQIVND. CDR3 length: 14 amino acids, cysteine to phenylalanine. Only the CDR3 portion is preserved as DNA: 42 bases, with reading frame beginning at the first base. Germline trimming amounts to 3 bases on V and 4 bases on J, with 2 as the count of junction bases outside the gene matches.

The V and J segments used are TRBV19 and TRBJ2-7; TRBD1 fits 11 bases in the junction. What was sequenced was T cells isolated from PBMCs. The receptor comes from a human donor in good health. The CDR3 in this case is CASSMGQGGYEQYF. The sequence in DNA is TGTGCCAGTAGTATGGGACAGGGGGGATACGAGCAGTACTTC.